A single sample is the source of the 15 T cell receptor beta chains below, sequenced in a study of cytomegalovirus exposure and HLA in healthy donors. Use of 60 Vbeta and 13 Jbeta primers characterized the PCR. Assay used: immunoSEQ multiplex PCR; TCRdb lists only in-frame clones, some missing. The sample has some 110,000 clones; 81% are singletons. The sequenced material came from PBMCs. The origin of the receptors is a woman aged 25 to 45 in good health and CMV-seronegative.

The chain uses TRBV27 and TRBJ1-5; D might be TRBD1 (6 bases). This CDR3 has 16 residues. CDR1 is MNHEY and CDR2 is SMNVEV in the germline V gene (reference sequence). V lost 6 bases to trimming and J lost 4 bases, with 19 bases between them. The CDR3 spells CASRLGSGDNNQPQHF. The CDR3 DNA reads TGTGCCAGCAGGTTAGGGTCAGGGGACAATAATCAGCCCCAGCATTTT.

The V and J genes are TRBV28 and TRBJ2-1, with D perhaps TRBD2 (6 bases). The CDR3 has 13 amino acids. The germline V and J ends were trimmed by 5 bases and 11 bases, with 16 bases remaining between them. Germline CDR1 reads MDHEN; CDR2 reads SYDVKM. This CDR3 is CASSGGVTLQQFF. The CDR3 DNA reads TGTGCCAGCAGTGGCGGGGTAACCCTACAGCAGTTCTTC. Full variable domain (missing parts from reference TRBV28 and TRBJ2-1): DVKVTQSSRYLVKRTGEKVFLECVQDMDHENMFWYRQDPGLGLRLIYFSYDVKMKEKGDIPEGYSVSREKKERFSLILESASTNQTSMYLCASSGGVTLQQFFGPGTRLTVL.

The chain combines TRBV23-1 with TRBJ1-2, with 8 bases identical to TRBD1. TRBV23-1 is sorted into the ORF group, with uncertain function. With V trimmed by 6 bases and J by 4 bases, 4 bases remained unmatched. This CDR3 has 13 amino acids. The CDR3 sequence: CASSYGQGYGYTF. For the CDR3, the DNA is TGCGCCAGCAGCTACGGACAGGGCTATGGCTACACCTTC.

CDR3 DNA: TGTGCCAGTACTCCAGGGTTTCGGATGAGCACTGAAGCTTTCTTT. Amino acids: CASTPGFRMSTEAFF. V gene TRBV19 combines with J gene TRBJ1-1; weak D call: TRBD1 (5 bases). Germline V gives CDR1 LNHDA, CDR2 SQIVND (reference sequence). V was trimmed by 7 bases and J by 4 bases, leaving 19 bases between them. This CDR3 comprises 15 residues.

The rearrangement joins TRBV7-2 to TRBJ2-5; 10 bases map to TRBD1. CDR1 is SGHTA, CDR2 FQGNSA, per germline. V shed 6 bases and J 3 bases; nucleotides not matched to a gene: 7. There are 15 residues in the CDR3. The CDR3 spells CASRSPGQGKETQYF. The CDR3 DNA follows: TGTGCCAGCAGATCGCCGGGACAGGGGAAAGAGACCCAGTACTTC.

The genes are TRBV10-1 and TRBJ2-5; 7 bases line up with TRBD2. CDR1 and CDR2 (germline): WNHNN, SYGVQD (reference sequence). V shed 1 base, J shed 2 bases, and the junction held 10 bases outside the gene matches. This CDR3 is 17 amino acids long. CDR3 region: CASSEFGHAGDQETQYF. CDR3 nucleotides: TGCGCCAGCAGTGAGTTTGGACATGCGGGAGATCAAGAGACCCAGTACTTC.

V usage is TRBV2 and J usage is TRBJ1-5; 7 nucleotides match TRBD1. The CDR3 totals 15 residues. J was trimmed by 2 bases and V by 10 bases; bases with no gene match: 11. Germline CDR1 is SNHLY and CDR2 is FYNNEI. The CDR3 reads CAITNGTVGNQPQHF. The CDR3 nucleotides are TGTGCCATCACGAACGGGACAGTGGGCAATCAGCCCCAGCATTTT.

This clone has a single count. In DNA form, the CDR3 reads TGTGCCAGCAGCTGGACTAGTTCGGACACAGATACGCAGTATTTT. Encoded protein: CASSWTSSDTDTQYF. The rearrangement links TRBV7-2 to TRBJ2-3, with 7 bases aligning to TRBD2. The CDR3 length is 15 residues. Germline V gives CDR1 SGHTA, CDR2 FQGNSA. After removal of 4 bases from V and 2 bases from J, the junction contained 6 bases not matched to a gene.

The chain has TRBV28 and TRBJ2-1, with TRBD2 matching over 13 bases. V lost 6 bases and J lost 7; bases outside the gene matches: 6. The V gene's germline CDR1 is MDHEN and CDR2 SYDVKM. This CDR3 region has 15 residues. The CDR3 protein is CASSRTSGSMNEQFF. CDR3 sequence (DNA): TGTGCCAGCAGCCGGACTAGCGGGAGTATGAATGAGCAGTTCTTC.

Regarding this clone: The same CDR3 is also encoded by other DNA sequences in this sample. The CDR3: CASSDLASRGETQYF. Here the CDR3 DNA reads TGTGCCAGCAGTGATCTTGCATCTCGGGGAGAGACCCAGTACTTC. The chain combines TRBV27 with TRBJ2-5, with D possibly being TRBD2 (5 bases). The V end lost 5 bases, the J end lost 4 bases, and 17 bases lay between the germline ends. CDR3 length: 15 amino acids. CDR1 is MNHEY, CDR2 SMNVEV, per germline (reference sequence).

This clone was seen more than once but under ten times. This chain joins TRBV7-7 and TRBJ2-3; 10 bases are shared with TRBD2. The CDR3 runs 16 residues. Trimming at V came to 5 bases and at J to 0 bases, leaving 5 bases not matched to a gene. CDR1 and CDR2 (germline): SSHAT, FNYEAQ (reference sequence). The CDR3 DNA reads as TGTGCCAGCAGCCCAACTAGCGGGGCTAGCACAGATACGCAGTATTTT. It specifies CASSPTSGASTDTQYF.

The V and J genes are TRBV27 and TRBJ2-3; D gene unclear. The CDR3 covers 16 residues. Germline lookup yields CDR1 MNHEY and CDR2 SMNVEV (reference sequence). V lost 3 bases and J lost 0, with 13 bases in between. DNA for the CDR3: TGTGCCAGCAGTTTCATTGGGCTGGCTAGCACAGATACGCAGTATTTT. Amino acids: CASSFIGLASTDTQYF.

This clone was recorded once. V is TRBV13 and J is TRBJ2-3, with 11 bases identical to TRBD2. CDR3 length: 15 amino acids. The V gene's germline CDR1 is PRHDT and CDR2 FYEKMQ (reference sequence). V shed 5 bases and J 4 bases; nucleotides not matched to a gene: 5. The CDR3 protein is CASSDSSGRADTQYF. As DNA, the CDR3 is TGTGCCAGCAGCGACAGTAGCGGGAGGGCAGATACGCAGTATTTT.

The chain carries TRBV29-1 and TRBJ1-2; 9 nucleotides agree with TRBD1. The ends lost 4 bases at V and 2 bases at J; junction bases unmatched: 11. Germline values: CDR1 SQVTM, CDR2 ANQGSEA. The CDR3 covers 16 residues. CDR3 nucleotide sequence: TGCAGCGTTGTTTCTCCGGGACAGGGACCCAACTATGGCTACACCTTC. Encoded protein: CSVVSPGQGPNYGYTF.

The chain joins TRBV27 to TRBJ2-7, with TRBD2 matching 10 bases. From germline, CDR1 is MNHEY and CDR2 SMNVEV (reference sequence). After removal of 1 base from V and 3 bases from J, the junction contained 6 bases not matched to a gene. The CDR3 has 16 residues. Here the CDR3 reads CASSLLVAGGGYEQYF. CDR3 bases: TGTGCCAGCAGTTTATTGGTAGCGGGAGGCGGCTACGAGCAGTACTTC.